This T cell receptor beta chain was found in a study of control samples from healthy donors and cancer patients (dated by TCRdb to the early 2020s). About this clone: No antigen is known for it.

The V end gives up 5 bases and the J end 4 bases, leaving 22 bases in the junction not matched to a gene. The CDR3 starts with the cysteine, ends with the phenylalanine, and has 20 residues. The read is trimmed to its CDR3 DNA, 60 bases read in frame from base 1. Looking up the germline V gene yields CDR1 SGHRS and CDR2 YFSETQ. Library construction relied on the immunoSEQ multiplex PCR assay. TCRdb stores this immuneACCESS table with in-frame sequences only. Part of the clones is absent; in the studies checked, under half of the shortfall reflects unresolved V genes, and no reason is known for the rest. The table for this sample records approximately 190,000 clones. Roughly 2% of the sample goes to the ten largest clones.

This clonotype originated in a woman in her 30s in good health. The source material was blood. The V and J segments used are TRBV5-1 and TRBJ1-3; 9 nucleotides in the junction match TRBD1. The CDR3 is CASSPFSGTGFGLGGNTIYF. The sequence in DNA is TGCGCCAGCAGTCCCTTCTCGGGGACAGGGTTTGGGCTAGGCGGAAACACCATATATTTT.